This record covers a single T cell receptor (beta chain). The sample originates from a study of T cells expressing NK-cell markers. Overall study context: Within the sequenced cohort of eight donors, seven exhibited HCMV seropositivity and one was seronegative.

Reanalyzing the 5' RACE reads, TCRdb keeps one entry per CDR3 protein, without DNA. Across about 260,000 distinct CDR3 sequences, the top ten clones capture 4.2% of the sample. The CDR3 length is 15 residues. Germline CDR1 is MNHEY and CDR2 is SMNVEV (reference sequence). The V gene is TRBV27, the J gene TRBJ1-2. The sequence came from a woman aged 18 to 75 in good health. The sample consisted of blood T cells: a sorted CD56 or NKG2C T cell subset, CD4+ or CD8+ T cells, or bulk PBMC T cells (not recorded which). CDR3: CASSTNSRTTYGYTF.